What follows are 16 T cell receptor beta chains derived from one specimen sequenced in a study of vaccination and CD4 T cells after COVID-19. The Oncomine TCR Beta short-read assay sequenced DNA from cultured CD4+ T cells. Each CDR3 protein gets one entry after TCRdb re-called the PCR reads with MiXCR. This sample has roughly 7,600 distinct CDR3 sequences; around 36% occur once, and the top ten carry around 15%. Their antigens are not known. Treatment here: roughly ten-day PBMC culture with coronavirus spike peptide pools or control peptides (ViraFEST assay). The collection of CD4+ T cells from the unexposed donor took place before the COVID-19 pandemic (2011-2018). The sample consisted of CD4+ T cells from blood, cultured in vitro. These receptors all stem from a human donor in good health.

The rearrangement joins TRBV5-1 to TRBJ2-7, with 7 bases fitting TRBD2. Germline CDR1 is SGHRS and CDR2 is YFSETQ. V lost 0 bases and J lost 3; bases outside the gene matches: 3. The length of the CDR3 is 14 residues. This CDR3 reads CASSLAASGYEQYF. The DNA of the CDR3 is TGCGCCAGCAGCTTGGCGGCTAGCGGCTACGAGCAGTACTTC.

The V call is TRBV12-3 or TRBV12-4, the J call TRBJ2-2; 9 bases fit TRBD1. The CDR3 has 16 amino acids. The CDR3 DNA reads as TGTGGATCGGGACAGGGTCGTTCTGTGAACACCGGGGAGCTGTTTTTT. Amino acid sequence: CGSGQGRSVNTGELFF.

This chain connects TRBV28 to TRBJ1-1, with D possibly matching TRBD1 (5 bases). The ends were cut back, 3 bases at V and 4 bases at J, with 15 bases in the middle. Germline CDR1 reads MDHEN; CDR2 reads SYDVKM. The CDR3 is made up of 15 amino acids. The CDR3: CASSLRGHRGTEAFF. The CDR3 DNA follows: TGTGCCAGCAGTTTGAGGGGCCACCGTGGCACTGAAGCTTTCTTT.

The chain uses TRBV6-1 and TRBJ2-7; TRBD1 agrees at 9 bases. The J call may be mistaken, given a closer DNA end match to TRBJ2-5. Looked up from germline, CDR1 is MNHNS and CDR2 is SASEGT. The length of the CDR3 is 16 residues. The chain's CDR3 is CASRSPRDRAGETQYF. DNA for the CDR3: TGTGCCAGCAGATCACCGAGGGACAGGGCCGGAGAGACCCAGTACTTC.

This clonotype has only a few counts. The CDR3 loop reads CSARITVSTDTQYF. The CDR3 bases are TGCAGTGCTAGAATCACCGTTAGCACAGATACGCAGTATTTT. The chain uses TRBV20-1 and TRBJ2-3; D is unclear. V was pared by 2 bases and J by 0 bases, with 9 bases between. CDR1 is DFQATT, CDR2 SNEGSKA, per germline (reference sequence). This CDR3 contains 14 residues.

The genes are TRBV27 and TRBJ2-2; TRBD1 matches at 9 bases. This CDR3 has 14 amino acids. The germline gives CDR1 MNHEY, CDR2 SMNVEV (reference sequence). After removal of 6 bases from V and 4 bases from J, the junction contained 3 bases not matched to a gene. The CDR3 spells CASRQGAGTGELFF. In nucleotides, the CDR3 is TGTGCCAGCAGACAGGGGGCGGGCACCGGGGAGCTGTTTTTT.

CDR3 nucleotides: TGTGCCAGCAGTGGTCAGTTGGGGGAGACCCAGTACTTC. It codes for CASSGQLGETQYF. V gene TRBV2 combines with J gene TRBJ2-5; D unresolved. Germline values: CDR1 SNHLY, CDR2 FYNNEI. V lost 4 bases to trimming and J lost 5 bases, with 11 bases between them. The CDR3 contains 13 residues.

This clonotype has a handful of counts. The chain combines TRBV20-1 with TRBJ2-1; 10 bases match TRBD2. From germline, CDR1 is DFQATT and CDR2 SNEGSKA (reference sequence). This CDR3 has 17 amino acids. V gave up 6 bases and J gave up 6 bases; unmatched junction bases: 17. The CDR3 region is CSAEGRSGRAVRNEQFF. The CDR3 nucleotides read TGCAGTGCAGAGGGTAGGAGCGGGAGGGCCGTGCGCAATGAGCAGTTCTTC.

The chain employs TRBV7-9 and TRBJ1-2; TRBD1 agrees at 7 bases. The CDR3 totals 15 residues. CDR1 and CDR2 from the germline V gene are SEHNR and FQNEAQ (reference sequence). Unmatched junction bases numbered 12, after V lost 5 bases and J lost 6 bases. CDR3 in amino acids: CASSPTTGSGDGYTF. In DNA, the CDR3 is TGTGCCAGCAGCCCAACGACAGGGTCGGGCGATGGCTACACCTTC.

The chain uses TRBV15 and TRBJ1-5, with TRBD1 as a possible D gene (5 bases). Trimming cost V 3 bases and J 4 bases, with 16 bases left between them. Germline CDR1 LNHNV, CDR2 YYDKDF (reference sequence). This CDR3 region has 16 residues. CDR3 bases: TGTGCCACCAGCAGTGGGGAAGGGGTGTCGAATCAGCCCCAGCATTTT. Protein product: CATSSGEGVSNQPQHF. Drawing the rest from reference TRBV15 and TRBJ1-5, the complete variable domain is DAMVIQNPRYQVTQFGKPVTLSCSQTLNHNVMYWYQQKSSQAPKLLFHYYDKDFNNEADTPDNFQSRRPNTSFCFLDIRSPGLGDTAMYLCATSSGEGVSNQPQHFGDGTRLSIL.

This clonotype was found a few times. The gene calls are TRBV20-1 and TRBJ1-1, with TRBD1 as a possible D gene (6 bases). This CDR3 contains 16 residues. With 0 bases removed from V and 1 base from J, the gap between germline ends came to 15 bases. CDR1 is DFQATT and CDR2 is SNEGSKA in the germline V gene (reference sequence). CDR3 DNA: TGCAGTGCTAGAGATACCGGGGGCGCACAGAACACTGAAGCTTTCTTT. It is translated as CSARDTGGAQNTEAFF.

The genes are TRBV19 and TRBJ2-2; TRBD1 aligns across 8 bases. CDR3 length: 13 residues. V lost 5 bases and J lost 7; bases outside the gene matches: 3. Per the germline V gene, CDR1 is LNHDA and CDR2 is SQIVND (reference sequence). CDR3 DNA sequence: TGTGCCAGTAGTCTACAGGGGGGCGGGGAGCTGTTTTTT. It codes for CASSLQGGGELFF.

The chain employs TRBV12-3 or TRBV12-4 and TRBJ2-7; the D gene is possibly TRBD2 (6 bases). The germline V and J ends were trimmed by 8 bases and 7 bases, with 18 bases remaining between them. The length of the CDR3 is 13 residues. The CDR3 reads CASDRDSEGEQYF. In DNA form, the CDR3 reads TGTGCCAGCGACCGGGACTCCGAGGGGGAGCAGTACTTC.

The CDR3 DNA reads as TGCAGTGCTCATCTCCCCGGGGTCCAAGAGACCCAGTACTTC. Protein: CSAHLPGVQETQYF. The chain recombines TRBV20-1 with TRBJ2-5, with TRBD2 as a possible D gene (5 bases). There are 14 residues in the CDR3. Trimming stripped 5 bases from V and 1 base from J, with 14 bases between. Germline CDR1 DFQATT, CDR2 SNEGSKA (reference sequence).

The chain employs TRBV6-1 and TRBJ2-1; D could derive from TRBD1 or TRBD2 (5 bases each). The CDR3 totals 15 residues. V was pared by 6 bases and J by 12 bases, with 24 bases between. The germline V gene encodes CDR1 MNHNS and CDR2 SASEGT. The chain's CDR3 is CASRKPGLEADGQFF. DNA of the CDR3: TGTGCCAGCAGAAAACCGGGGCTAGAGGCAGACGGGCAGTTCTTC.

The rearrangement links TRBV20-1 to TRBJ2-1, with 11 bases fitting TRBD2. V shed 6 bases and J 5 bases; nucleotides not matched to a gene: 9. CDR3 length equals 15 residues. In germline, CDR1 is DFQATT, CDR2 SNEGSKA (reference sequence). CDR3 sequence reads: CSAKYGTSGNNEQFF. CDR3 DNA sequence: TGCAGTGCCAAATACGGGACTAGCGGTAACAATGAGCAGTTCTTC.